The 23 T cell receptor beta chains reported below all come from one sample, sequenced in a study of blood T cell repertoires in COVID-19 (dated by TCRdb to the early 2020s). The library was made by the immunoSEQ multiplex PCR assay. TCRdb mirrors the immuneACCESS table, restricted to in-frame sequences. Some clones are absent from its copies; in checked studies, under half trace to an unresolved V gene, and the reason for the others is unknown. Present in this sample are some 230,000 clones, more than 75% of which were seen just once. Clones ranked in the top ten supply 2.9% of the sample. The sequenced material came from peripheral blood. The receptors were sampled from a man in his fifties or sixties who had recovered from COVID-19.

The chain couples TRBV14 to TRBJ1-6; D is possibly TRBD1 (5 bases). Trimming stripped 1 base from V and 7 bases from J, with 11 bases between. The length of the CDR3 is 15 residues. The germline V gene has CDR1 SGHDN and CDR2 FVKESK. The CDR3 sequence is CASSQAQAVNSPLHF. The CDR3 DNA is TGTGCCAGCAGCCAAGCACAGGCGGTGAATTCACCCCTCCACTTT.

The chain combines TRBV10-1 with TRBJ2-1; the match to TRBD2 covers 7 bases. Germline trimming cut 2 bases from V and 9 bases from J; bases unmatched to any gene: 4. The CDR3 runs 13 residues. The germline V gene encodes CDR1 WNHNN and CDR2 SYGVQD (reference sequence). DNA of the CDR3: TGCGCCAGCAGTGAGCGACCGGGAGGTGAGCAGTTCTTC. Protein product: CASSERPGGEQFF.

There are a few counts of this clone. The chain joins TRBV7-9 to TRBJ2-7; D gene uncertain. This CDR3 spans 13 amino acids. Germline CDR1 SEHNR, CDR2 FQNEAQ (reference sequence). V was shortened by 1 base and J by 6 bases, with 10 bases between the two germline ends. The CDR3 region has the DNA TGTGCCAGCAGCTTAGGGAGAGGAAGCGAGCAGTACTTC. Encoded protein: CASSLGRGSEQYF.

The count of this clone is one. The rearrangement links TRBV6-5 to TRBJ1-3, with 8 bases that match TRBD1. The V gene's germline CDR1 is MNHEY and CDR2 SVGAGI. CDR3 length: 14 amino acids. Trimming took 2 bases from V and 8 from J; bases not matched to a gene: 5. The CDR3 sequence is CASSYRTGLDTIYF. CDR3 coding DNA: TGTGCCAGCAGTTACCGGACAGGGTTAGACACCATATATTTT.

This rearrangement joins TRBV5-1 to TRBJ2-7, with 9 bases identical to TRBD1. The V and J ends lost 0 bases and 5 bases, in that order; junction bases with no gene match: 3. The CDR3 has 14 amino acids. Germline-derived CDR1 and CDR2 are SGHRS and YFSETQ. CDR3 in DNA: TGCGCCAGCAGCTTGGGGGACAGGGTCCACGAGCAGTACTTC. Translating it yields CASSLGDRVHEQYF.

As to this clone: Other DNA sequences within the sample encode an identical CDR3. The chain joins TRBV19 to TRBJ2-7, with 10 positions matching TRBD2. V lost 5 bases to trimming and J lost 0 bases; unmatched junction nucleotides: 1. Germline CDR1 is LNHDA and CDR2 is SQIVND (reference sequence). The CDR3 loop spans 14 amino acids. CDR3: CASSPSGGSYEQYF. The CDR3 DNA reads TGTGCCAGTAGTCCTAGCGGGGGCTCCTACGAGCAGTACTTC.

The CDR3 loop reads CASSAGLTRDEKLFF. CDR3 nucleotides: TGTGCCAGCAGTGCGGGTTTGACCCGAGATGAAAAACTGTTTTTT. J is TRBJ1-4 and V is TRBV27, with D uncertain. The CDR3 consists of 15 residues. Trimming took 5 bases from V and 6 from J, leaving 16 bases between them. Germline CDR1 reads MNHEY; CDR2 reads SMNVEV (reference sequence).

The CDR3 sequence is CASSEEGQGLLGAFF. The DNA for the CDR3 is TGCGCCAGCAGTGAGGAGGGACAGGGCCTCCTCGGAGCTTTCTTT. The chain couples TRBV10-1 to TRBJ1-1, with 9 bases that match TRBD1. The germline V gene encodes CDR1 WNHNN and CDR2 SYGVQD (reference sequence). The CDR3 runs to 15 residues. V gave up 2 bases and J gave up 10 bases; unmatched junction bases: 11.

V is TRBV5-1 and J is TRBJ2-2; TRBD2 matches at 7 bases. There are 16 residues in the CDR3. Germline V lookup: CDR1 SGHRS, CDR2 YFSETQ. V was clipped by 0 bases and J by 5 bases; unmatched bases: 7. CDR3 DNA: TGCGCCAGCAGCTTGGTGGCGGGAGTTCCGACCGGGGAGCTGTTTTTT. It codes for CASSLVAGVPTGELFF.

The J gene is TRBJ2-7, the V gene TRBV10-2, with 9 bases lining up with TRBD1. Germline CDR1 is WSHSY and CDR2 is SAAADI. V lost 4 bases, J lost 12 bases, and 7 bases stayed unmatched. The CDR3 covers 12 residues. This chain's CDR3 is CASSGQGDGRYF. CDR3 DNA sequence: TGCGCCAGCAGTGGACAGGGGGACGGTCGGTACTTC.

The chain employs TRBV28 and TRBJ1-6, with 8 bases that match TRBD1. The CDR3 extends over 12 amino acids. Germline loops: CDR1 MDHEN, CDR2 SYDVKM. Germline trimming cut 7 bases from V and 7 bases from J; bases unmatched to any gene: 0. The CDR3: CASTGGNSPLHF. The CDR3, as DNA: TGTGCCAGCACAGGGGGCAATTCACCCCTCCACTTT.

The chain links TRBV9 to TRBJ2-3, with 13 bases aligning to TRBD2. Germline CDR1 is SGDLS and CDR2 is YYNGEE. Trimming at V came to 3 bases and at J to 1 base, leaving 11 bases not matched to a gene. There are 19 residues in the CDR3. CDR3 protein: CASSARTSGSRTRTDTQYF. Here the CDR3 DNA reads TGTGCCAGCAGCGCCCGGACTAGCGGGAGCCGTACTCGCACAGATACGCAGTATTTT.

The CDR3 DNA reads TGTGCCAGCAGTACCTCCGGGGGAAATGAAAAACTGTTTTTT. Its translation: CASSTSGGNEKLFF. The rearrangement joins TRBV28 to TRBJ1-4; a weak D match, TRBD1 (5 bases). V gave up 5 bases and J gave up 5 bases, with 12 bases separating them. Germline CDR1 reads MDHEN; CDR2 reads SYDVKM. This CDR3 is built from 14 residues.

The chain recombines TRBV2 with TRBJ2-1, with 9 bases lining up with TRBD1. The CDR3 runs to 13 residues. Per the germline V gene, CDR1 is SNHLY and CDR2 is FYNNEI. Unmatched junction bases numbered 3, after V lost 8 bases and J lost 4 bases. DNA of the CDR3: TGTGCCAGCGGGACAGGGCAGTACAATGAGCAGTTCTTC. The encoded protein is CASGTGQYNEQFF. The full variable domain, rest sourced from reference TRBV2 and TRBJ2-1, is EPEVTQTPSHQVTQMGQEVILRCVPISNHLYFYWYRQILGQKVEFLVSFYNNEISEKSEIFDDQFSVERPDGSNFTLKIRSTKLEDSAMYFCASGTGQYNEQFFGPGTRLTVL.

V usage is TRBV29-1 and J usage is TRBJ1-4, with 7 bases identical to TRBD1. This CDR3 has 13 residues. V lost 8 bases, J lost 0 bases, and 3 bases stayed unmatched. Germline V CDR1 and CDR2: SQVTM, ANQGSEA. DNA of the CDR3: TGCAGCTTCACAGGGGCAACTAATGAAAAACTGTTTTTT. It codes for CSFTGATNEKLFF.

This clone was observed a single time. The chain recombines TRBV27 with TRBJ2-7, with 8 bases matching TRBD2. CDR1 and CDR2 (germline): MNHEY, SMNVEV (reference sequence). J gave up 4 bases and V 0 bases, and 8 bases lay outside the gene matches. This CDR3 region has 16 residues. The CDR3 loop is CASSLSGGRMIYEQYF. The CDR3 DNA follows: TGTGCCAGCAGTTTATCAGGCGGGAGGATGATATACGAGCAGTACTTC.

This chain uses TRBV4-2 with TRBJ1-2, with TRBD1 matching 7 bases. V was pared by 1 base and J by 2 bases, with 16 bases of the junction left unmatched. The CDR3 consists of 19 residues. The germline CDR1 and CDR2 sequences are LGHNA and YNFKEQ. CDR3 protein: CASSQAARGPETRNYGYTF. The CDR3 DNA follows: TGTGCCAGCAGCCAAGCAGCAAGGGGGCCGGAGACTCGAAACTATGGCTACACCTTC.

The chain's CDR3 is CASSDLGSGGYEQYF. The DNA of the CDR3 is TGTGCCAGCAGCGACCTGGGGTCGGGCGGGTACGAGCAGTACTTC. The V and J genes are TRBV25-1 and TRBJ2-7; possibly TRBD2 for D (5 bases). CDR1 is MGHDK and CDR2 is SYGVNS in the germline V gene. V lost 6 bases to trimming and J lost 4 bases, with 19 bases between them. The CDR3 is 15 amino acids.

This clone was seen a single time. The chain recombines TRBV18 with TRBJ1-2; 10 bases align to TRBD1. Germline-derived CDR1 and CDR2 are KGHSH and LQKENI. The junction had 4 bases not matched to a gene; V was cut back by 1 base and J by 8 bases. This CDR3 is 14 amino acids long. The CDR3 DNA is TGTGCCAGCTCACCACAAGGGACAGGGGAAGGCTACACCTTC. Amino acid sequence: CASSPQGTGEGYTF.

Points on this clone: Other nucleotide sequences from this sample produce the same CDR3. CDR3 bases: TGTGCCAGCAGCCGACAGGGGGCGAACACTGAAGCTTTCTTT. Its translation: CASSRQGANTEAFF. The J gene is TRBJ1-1, the V gene TRBV2; 10 nucleotides line up with TRBD1. The ends lost 6 bases at V and 1 base at J; junction bases unmatched: 2. The CDR3 totals 14 residues. Germline V gene lookup returns CDR1 SNHLY and CDR2 FYNNEI.

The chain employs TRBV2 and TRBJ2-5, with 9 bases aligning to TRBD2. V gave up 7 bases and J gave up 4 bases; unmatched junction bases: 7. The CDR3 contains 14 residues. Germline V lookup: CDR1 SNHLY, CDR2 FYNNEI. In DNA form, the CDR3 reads TGTGCCAGCACTCTAGCGGGAATAACAGAGACCCAGTACTTC. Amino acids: CASTLAGITETQYF.

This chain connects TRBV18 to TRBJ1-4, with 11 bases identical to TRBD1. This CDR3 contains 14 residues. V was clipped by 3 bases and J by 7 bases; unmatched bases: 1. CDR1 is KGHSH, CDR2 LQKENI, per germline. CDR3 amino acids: CASSPGTGGEKLFF. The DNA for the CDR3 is TGTGCCAGCTCACCGGGGACAGGGGGTGAAAAACTGTTTTTT.

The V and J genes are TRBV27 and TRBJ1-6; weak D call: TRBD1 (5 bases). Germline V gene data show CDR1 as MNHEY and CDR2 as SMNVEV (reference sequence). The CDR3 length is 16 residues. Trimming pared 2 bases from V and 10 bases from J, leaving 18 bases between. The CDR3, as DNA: TGTGCCAGCAGTTTAGGGGCCACGGGGAGCGGGTCACCCCTCCACTTT. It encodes CASSLGATGSGSPLHF.